This TCR beta chain originates from a study of cytomegalovirus exposure and HLA in healthy donors (dated by TCRdb to the late 2010s). The study in broad terms: In an earlier analysis of 587 of the donors, roughly 300 Gb of sequence data and approximately 100 million unique TCR beta sequences from 150 million to 200 million T cells were reported. To decide whether each TCR beta V gene segment behaved as functional or pseudogenic, an earlier analysis of some 540 of the donors relied on high-throughput TCR beta sequencing. To study patterns of TCR occurrence, a later analysis re-analyzed previously published TCR beta repertoires from 666 donors and added high-resolution HLA genotyping. All discovery cohort repertoires had been generated using a single sequencing platform. Genome-wide SNP genotypes for about three fifths of the 666 donors were used in a later genetic analysis, which treated that subset as a discovery cohort. Alongside the repertoire data, information on donor age, sex, ethnicity and CMV serostatus was compiled. On average, roughly 240,000 unique TCR beta nucleotide sequences were sequenced per donor among a few hundred genotyped donors of the cohort, with roughly 20% of those sequences being non-productive. Typing coverage varied by locus: roughly 620-640 donors for A, B, C, DRB1 and DQB1; roughly 560 for DQA1; around 610 for DPA1; some 470 for DPB1. The genetic ancestry cluster associated with self-reported Caucasian donors included over 80% of the roughly 380 genotyped donors. The later analysis used no new phenotypic data to find candidate immune exposures, relying instead on TCR beta sequences and their occurrence across donors. The T cell repertoires of several hundred subjects were profiled by immunosequencing and related to cytomegalovirus serostatus. Along with the approximately 650-subject first cohort, a separate validation cohort of over a hundred different subjects was used. Both class I and class II loci were covered by HLA typing, at four-digit resolution. The study aimed to test whether signatures of past pathogen exposure could be identified by cataloging public T cell receptors. About 330 gigabases of sequencing data and around 80 million unique TCR sequences made up an early release that covered nearly 650 HLA-typed donors. Because of strong linkage in the cohort, roughly five DR-DQ haplotypes were treated as single units for association and clustering. The study combined high-throughput TCR immunosequencing, statistical association of individual TCRs with disease status, and machine learning to predict cytomegalovirus infection status.

To prepare the library, the immunoSEQ multiplex PCR assay was applied. The multiplex PCR relied on a mix of 60 forward primers for TCR Vbeta segments and 13 reverse primers for TCR Jbeta segments. The CDR3 region of rearranged TCR beta genes was amplified from genomic DNA by a multiplex PCR assay. The Illumina HiSeq System was used to sequence the amplified TCR beta libraries as 87-base-pair reads. In the paper's pipeline: A later analysis tallied about 77 million unique TCR beta chains across the 610 or so repertoires, and around 9.9 million of those chains were shared by two or more donors. A nearest-neighbor algorithm error-corrected the raw reads and collapsed the reads into unique sequences, merging closely related sequences to remove PCR and sequencing errors. CDR3 sequences were aligned to IMGT reference sequences to assign V, D and J gene segments. For a sequence to be retained, a match of at least six nucleotides to both a V gene segment and a J gene segment was required. Rearrangements were called productive when the CDR3 lacked stop codons and stayed in frame with V and J; all others were non-productive. CDR3 was defined according to IMGT convention as the region running from the second conserved V-encoded cysteine to the conserved J-encoded phenylalanine. The earlier analysis of about 500 of the donors excluded sequences that lacked an unambiguous match to a single V gene segment. An earlier analysis of 500 to 700 of the donors classified V segments as functional when productive rearrangements were above 56.7% and as segregating when the standard deviation between donors was above 5%. A statistical classification framework was built to diagnose cytomegalovirus status from the catalog of TCR beta chain sequences. V and J gene assignment, in a later analysis, came from comparing TCR nucleotide sequences with IMGT/GENE-DB human TR gene sequences. Using the TCRdist pipeline, a later analysis assigned CDR3 sequences along with most-parsimonious VDJ recombination scenarios. In a later analysis, each TCR beta chain was defined by its CDR3 amino acid sequence together with its V-gene family, and reads lacking a unique V-gene family were excluded. As a way to deal with suspected cross-contamination and a sequencing artifact, a later analysis dropped nearly 600 nucleotide sequences that were highly shared and had low generation probability. For each public chain, a later analysis derived a clonal expansion index from normalized ranks of inferred template counts within each repertoire. Generation probabilities in a later analysis came from a VDJ recombination model fitted to out-of-frame rearrangements, and those results were checked against IGoR. A later analysis scored TCR-TCR, TCR-HLA and TCR-CMV co-occurrence with hypergeometric tests, applying a repertoire-size bias correction to TCR pairs. To estimate false discovery rates, a later analysis permuted the HLA or CMV assignments 20 times. In a later analysis, co-occurring TCRs were grouped with DBSCAN, and TCRdist sequence similarity was added when clustering was performed within HLA-allele-positive subsets. Repertoires with fewer than 30,000 or more than 120,000 public chains, plus five repertoires with anomalous nucleotide sharing, were excluded from co-occurrence clustering. TCRdb provides this immuneACCESS table in a form limited to in-frame rearrangements. Some clones are lacking; in checked studies, under half of them reflect an unresolved V gene, and why the rest are absent is not known. V and J calls and clone size follow that table, whereas D and trimming were derived from the DNA. This sample is represented by over 70,000 clones; approximately 68% of them were singletons. Roughly a fifth of the sample goes to the ten largest clones.

The CDR3 covers 14 residues, taking in both the cysteine and the phenylalanine. Here the CDR3 DNA is all that survives: 42 bases in frame from base 1. V is cut by 0 bases and J by 2 bases, and the space between the germline ends is 7 bases. CDR1 SGHRS and CDR2 YFSETQ were looked up in the germline V gene. The cohort consisted of hundreds of healthy bone marrow donors. All cohort members were sampled while nominally healthy, although unrecorded immune exposures were likely present. The donor tested CMV seropositive, placing the donor among the approximately 290 seropositive members of the cohort. A peripheral blood sample was collected from each donor, and TCR beta sequencing was performed on peripheral blood mononuclear cells. The Qiagen DNeasy Blood Extraction Kit was used to extract genomic DNA from the blood cell samples. The paper as a whole reports these results and caveats: V-gene and J-gene trimming of TCR beta chains was associated with a missense DCLRE1C variant in a later genetic analysis, and the association was replicated in an independent cohort. In an earlier analysis of some 640 of the donors, most TCR beta V segments were observed in productive rearrangements about 87% or about 30% of the time, broadly matching IMGT annotations. Most CMV-associated TCR beta chains appeared to be HLA-restricted in a later analysis, and the HLA associations seemed to be driven largely by CMV exposure. In a later analysis, HLA-associated TCR beta chains showed more clonal expansion and lower generation probabilities than non-associated chains that were equally common. Some IMGT-functional V segments, including TRBV6-2 and TRBV6-3, could not be distinguished by the 87-base-pair reads and were therefore excluded. In both the original and validation cohorts, the classifier was reported to diagnose cytomegalovirus status with high specificity and sensitivity. A later analysis found that TCR association rates varied across HLA loci, with DRB1 alleles showing the most associated TCRs and HLA-C alleles the fewest. The authors suggested that the approach could potentially be extended to other disease states and immunological phenotypes. A cluster of highly shared sequence variants was judged likely to represent a technical artifact of the sequencing pipeline. A further reported finding was that TCR beta sequences accurately predicted the HLA-A and HLA-B alleles for most subjects in the first cohort. In a later analysis, around 15,000 TCR beta sequences were associated with specific HLA alleles at a false discovery rate of 0.05. In a later analysis, several top co-occurrence clusters were reported to appear linked to parvovirus B19, influenza, CMV and Epstein-Barr virus. Sequencing depth was assumed to be roughly uniform across donors in the presence/absence analyses, though that assumption may not hold. Three of the identified cytomegalovirus-associated TCR beta chains were confirmed in vitro to be specific for cytomegalovirus antigens. Because counts were too low, some 17 rarely observed V segments, including chromosome 9 orphons, were excluded from the earlier analysis of 500 to 700 of the donors. Because HLA typing was missing for some donors at each locus, association tests included only the typed subset. Only TCR beta chains were sequenced in this cohort, and the absence of alpha or paired-chain data limited detectable features. The only immune exposure information available for the cohort was CMV serostatus. When HLA alleles, especially DR and DQ, strongly co-occurred, attributing TCR associations to individual alleles was difficult. Across donors, most TCR sequences were observed very rarely, whereas some public TCRs were present in many individuals. The study gave a list of 150 to 200 TCR beta chains associated with cytomegalovirus. Linkage disequilibrium might explain the correlated functional status among segregating V segments, but an unknown experimental factor could not be excluded. A later genetic analysis reported fewer N-insertions in productive TCRs among donors in an Asian-associated ancestry cluster than the 666-donor mean.

On this clone: No cognate antigen has been identified for it. No per-base quality is available; no much larger clone lies one base away.

The sequence is built from TRBV5-1 and TRBJ2-3; the D segment cannot be called with confidence. Sequencing was done on a sample of PBMCs. The sequence was collected from a woman in her forties or fifties in good health and CMV-seropositive. This receptor has the CDR3 CASSLATPTDTQYF. Read as DNA, the sequence is TGCGCCAGCAGCTTGGCCACTCCCACAGATACGCAGTATTTT.